The clone carrying this TCR beta chain was counted at least ten times. Time point: newly diagnosed GD, antithyroid drugs for less than 3 months. PBMCs provided the RNA from which the TCR library was made. From germline, CDR1 is MNHEY and CDR2 SMNVEV (reference sequence). The V segment lost 3 bases and the J segment 1 base; nucleotides outside the gene matches: 3. The CDR3 is 15 residues long. The data derive from a study of regulatory T cells in long-lasting Graves disease. Assembly of TCR beta libraries relied on iRepertoire HTBI primers together with Arm-PCR of CDR3 regions. MiXCR, applied by TCRdb to the multiplex PCR reads, yields one record per CDR3 protein. The table has about 540,000 distinct CDR3 sequences, approximately 13% seen once. The data were also submitted as part of a second study, on T cells in Graves' hyperthyroidism and ophthalmopathy.

The sample in question was peripheral blood mononuclear cells (PBMCs), obtained at new diagnosis, from a patient treated with antithyroid drugs. The receptor was derived from a man aged 30 to 45 with Graves disease. The V and J genes are TRBV27 and TRBJ2-3, with 8 bases aligning to TRBD2. CDR3 amino acids: CASSFGGLGTDTQYF. As DNA, the CDR3 is TGTGCCAGCAGTTTTGGGGGACTAGGCACAGATACGCAGTATTTT.